Below are 17 T cell receptor beta chains sequenced from a single sample in a study of blood T cell repertoires in COVID-19. Only in-frame clones appear in the TCRdb table, and some are missing; sequencing was by immunoSEQ multiplex PCR. Of 60,000 to 70,000 clones listed, 65% to 85% are singletons. Material for sequencing was peripheral blood. The receptor source for this set is a woman aged 65 to 85 with acute or convalescent COVID-19.

J is TRBJ2-5 and V is TRBV9; 12 nucleotides line up with TRBD2. The germline V gene encodes CDR1 SGDLS and CDR2 YYNGEE. J gave up 4 bases and V 0 bases, and 7 bases lay outside the gene matches. CDR3 size: 17 residues. The CDR3 sequence is CASSVGASGGAGETQYF. CDR3 sequence (DNA): TGTGCCAGCAGCGTAGGAGCTAGCGGGGGGGCGGGAGAGACCCAGTACTTC. Together with reference TRBV9 and TRBJ2-5, the CDR3 gives the full variable domain: DSGVTQTPKHLITATGQRVTLRCSPRSGDLSVYWYQQSLDQGLQFLIQYYNGEERAKGNILERFSAQQFPDLHSELNLSSLELGDSALYFCASSVGASGGAGETQYFGPGTRLLVL.

V usage is TRBV7-2 and J usage is TRBJ2-5, with D possibly TRBD2 on 6 matching bases. With 8 bases removed from V and 5 bases from J, the gap between germline ends came to 24 bases. The CDR3 runs to 16 residues. CDR1 and CDR2 (germline): SGHTA, FQGNSA. For the CDR3, the DNA is TGTGCCAGCCAACAAGAAAACCTGGGGGACTTTGAGACCCAGTACTTC. This gives the protein CASQQENLGDFETQYF.

This chain links TRBV2 with TRBJ2-6; possible D gene TRBD1, 6 bases. The CDR3 sequence is 15 residues long. Germline V gene data show CDR1 as SNHLY and CDR2 as FYNNEI. Trimming took 7 bases from V and 1 from J, leaving 11 bases between them. CDR3 loop: CASTGVQSGANVLTF. In nucleotides, the CDR3 is TGTGCCAGCACAGGGGTTCAGTCTGGGGCCAACGTCCTGACTTTC.

This chain joins TRBV27 and TRBJ1-1; 11 bases map to TRBD1. Germline V gene sequence: CDR1 MNHEY, CDR2 SMNVEV (reference sequence). V trimming: 5 bases; J trimming: 1 base; junction bases outside the gene matches: 6. CDR3 length equals 16 residues. The DNA of the CDR3 is TGTGCCAGCAGTCCCAGGACAGGGGGCGCGAACACTGAAGCTTTCTTT. It is translated as CASSPRTGGANTEAFF.

As DNA, the CDR3 is TGTGCCAGCAGTGAAGTAGCCGGCGACGGTCTCAACTATGGCTACACCTTC. Encoded protein: CASSEVAGDGLNYGYTF. This chain joins TRBV6-1 and TRBJ1-2; D remains ambiguous. Germline V lookup: CDR1 MNHNS, CDR2 SASEGT. This CDR3 is built from 17 residues. Trimming pared 1 base from V and 2 bases from J, leaving 17 bases between.

The V call is TRBV7-9, the J call TRBJ1-1; no reliable D call. This CDR3 region has 14 residues. Trimming stripped 3 bases from V and 3 bases from J, with 11 bases between. Germline-derived CDR1 and CDR2 are SEHNR and FQNEAQ (reference sequence). The CDR3 bases are TGTGCCAGCAGCTTCCTAGCGGTGGACACTGAAGCTTTCTTT. It is translated as CASSFLAVDTEAFF.

The chain carries TRBV28 and TRBJ1-1; D may be TRBD1 (5 bases). The CDR3 sequence is 15 residues long. CDR1 is MDHEN and CDR2 is SYDVKM in the germline V gene. Trimming shortened V by 5 bases and J by 4 bases, and 17 bases separated the two germline ends. The CDR3 loop reads CASSHQGSVSTEAFF. CDR3 DNA: TGTGCCAGCAGTCACCAGGGATCGGTCTCCACTGAAGCTTTCTTT.

This sequence joins TRBV7-2 and TRBJ2-3; D not resolved. CDR3 size: 14 residues. The V end lost 5 bases, the J end lost 2 bases, and 11 bases lay between the germline ends. CDR1 SGHTA and CDR2 FQGNSA come from the germline V gene. The CDR3 nucleotides read TGTGCCAGCAGCCCTCCGGTTTCCACAGATACGCAGTATTTT. Amino acid sequence: CASSPPVSTDTQYF.

The chain recombines TRBV28 with TRBJ1-2; a possible D gene is TRBD1 (5 bases). CDR3 length: 14 amino acids. Trimming shortened V by 3 bases and J by 4 bases, and 12 bases separated the two germline ends. Germline CDR1 MDHEN, CDR2 SYDVKM. CDR3 DNA: TGTGCCAGCAGTTTTTTTTCAGGGTCCTATGGCTACACCTTC. Translated, it gives CASSFFSGSYGYTF.

The table lists this clone with a few counts. This chain links TRBV6-5 with TRBJ1-1; D is uncertain. With 6 bases removed from V and 1 base from J, the gap between germline ends came to 9 bases. The CDR3 loop spans 13 amino acids. Germline V gene data show CDR1 as MNHEY and CDR2 as SVGAGI. The chain's CDR3 is CASSIDPNTEAFF. The CDR3 nucleotides are TGTGCCAGCAGCATAGATCCGAACACTGAAGCTTTCTTT.

The V call is TRBV30, the J call TRBJ2-2; 13 nucleotides match TRBD2. Trimming cost V 4 bases and J 8 bases; bases outside gene matches: 13. Germline V lookup: CDR1 GTSNPN, CDR2 SVGIG (reference sequence). The CDR3 runs to 17 residues. The chain's CDR3 is CAWNPGLAGRFGGELFF. The CDR3 nucleotides read TGTGCCTGGAACCCGGGACTAGCGGGGAGATTCGGGGGGGAGCTGTTTTTT.

J is TRBJ1-6 and V is TRBV7-9; unclear D gene. Germline V CDR1 and CDR2: SEHNR, FQNEAQ (reference sequence). The CDR3 loop spans 14 amino acids. V was pared by 1 base and J by 10 bases, with 11 bases between. As DNA, the CDR3 is TGTGCCAGCAGCTTAGGTGAGGGCTGGTCACCCCTCCACTTT. Its protein is CASSLGEGWSPLHF. Filled out from reference TRBV7-9 and TRBJ1-6, the complete variable domain reads DTGVSQNPRHKITKRGQNVTFRCDPISEHNRLYWYRQTLGQGPEFLTYFQNEAQLEKSRLLSDRFSAERPKGSFSTLEIQRTEQGDSAMYLCASSLGEGWSPLHFGNGTRLTVT.

J is TRBJ1-4 and V is TRBV6-5, with D maybe TRBD1 (6 bases). Germline V gene lookup returns CDR1 MNHEY and CDR2 SVGAGI. This CDR3 comprises 13 residues. V was trimmed by 6 bases and J by 8 bases, leaving 13 bases between them. The CDR3 coding sequence is TGTGCCAGCAGCAGCAGGGGCAGGGAAAAACTGTTTTTT. This translates into CASSSRGREKLFF.

This clone was counted once. DNA of the CDR3: TGTGCCAGCAGCAGCGGACTAGGCCACACAGATACGCAGTATTTT. It specifies CASSSGLGHTDTQYF. The rearrangement links TRBV5-6 to TRBJ2-3, with 7 bases aligning to TRBD2. The length of the CDR3 is 15 residues. V gave up 4 bases and J gave up 2 bases; unmatched junction bases: 7. In germline, CDR1 is SGHDT, CDR2 YYEEEE.

V is TRBV29-1 and J is TRBJ1-1; 11 nucleotides align to TRBD1. V was clipped by 5 bases and J by 3 bases; unmatched bases: 8. The length of the CDR3 is 15 residues. The germline CDR1 and CDR2 sequences are SQVTM and ANQGSEA. This CDR3 is CSVHGQGATDTEAFF. In DNA, the CDR3 is TGCAGCGTTCATGGACAGGGGGCAACGGACACTGAAGCTTTCTTT.

This clone was seen just once. V gene TRBV14 combines with J gene TRBJ2-3, with 7 nucleotides matching TRBD1. Germline CDR1 SGHDN, CDR2 FVKESK. With V trimmed by 2 bases and J by 5 bases, 10 bases remained unmatched. This CDR3 has 16 amino acids. The CDR3: CASSQIGTAQKDTQYF. The CDR3 DNA follows: TGTGCCAGCAGCCAAATCGGGACAGCACAAAAAGATACGCAGTATTTT.

CDR3 sequence (DNA): TGCGCCAGCAGCTCCTGGGACAGGGGACTGGCAGATACGCAGTATTTT. Its translation is CASSSWDRGLADTQYF. V gene TRBV5-1 combines with J gene TRBJ2-3, with 10 bases aligning to TRBD1. V gave up 3 bases and J gave up 4 bases; unmatched junction bases: 8. The CDR3 has 16 amino acids. From germline, CDR1 is SGHRS and CDR2 YFSETQ.